The 18 T cell receptor beta chains below come from one sample, sequenced in a study of vaccination and CD4 T cells after COVID-19. The antigens of these receptors remain unknown. Sequencing of cultured CD4+ T cell DNA used the Oncomine TCR Beta short-read assay. TCRdb re-called the PCR reads with MiXCR, one entry per CDR3 protein. The table has 20,000 to 25,000 distinct CDR3 sequences, about 35% seen once. Time point reported: late sampling 161 to 241 days after vaccination in three convalescent patients. Treatment defined: roughly 11-day PBMC culture with coronavirus spike peptide pools or control peptides (ViraFEST assay). The input for sequencing was CD4+ T cells from blood, cultured in vitro, taken about 7 months after SARS-CoV-2 vaccination. These TCRs come from a human donor who had recovered from COVID-19.

This clonotype was observed a handful of times. CDR3 bases: TGTGCCAGCAGCCTAAGGGGGATTGGGGCCAACGTCCTGACTTTC. It translates to CASSLRGIGANVLTF. J is TRBJ2-6 and V is TRBV7-2; a possible D gene is TRBD1 (6 bases). V was cut by 5 bases and J by 3 bases, with 11 bases left in between. This CDR3 is built from 15 residues. Germline V gene lookup returns CDR1 SGHTA and CDR2 FQGNSA.

This clonotype occurred a few times. This chain uses TRBV10-3 with TRBJ1-5, with TRBD1 matching 8 bases. CDR3 length: 13 amino acids. Germline V lookup: CDR1 ENHRY, CDR2 SYGVKD. Trimming cost V 6 bases and J 7 bases; bases outside gene matches: 5. Here the CDR3 DNA reads TGTGCCATCAGGCAGACAGGGGAACAGCCCCAGCATTTT. This gives the protein CAIRQTGEQPQHF.

The CDR3 here is CASSWRTSGSNEQFF. As DNA, the CDR3 is TGTGCCAGCAGCTGGCGGACTAGCGGGAGCAATGAGCAGTTCTTC. The rearrangement joins TRBV7-2 to TRBJ2-1, with 13 positions matching TRBD2. Germline V gene lookup returns CDR1 SGHTA and CDR2 FQGNSA. The CDR3 spans 15 residues. V was clipped by 4 bases and J by 6 bases; unmatched bases: 3. Filled out from reference TRBV7-2 and TRBJ2-1, the complete variable domain reads GAGVSQSPSNKVTEKGKDVELRCDPISGHTALYWYRQSLGQGLEFLIYFQGNSAPDKSGLPSDRFSAERTGGSVSTLTIQRTQQEDSAVYLCASSWRTSGSNEQFFGPGTRLTVL.

The chain uses TRBV20-1 and TRBJ2-7, with 7 bases aligning to TRBD1. CDR1 and CDR2 (germline): DFQATT, SNEGSKA (reference sequence). The CDR3 extends over 12 amino acids. V shed 6 bases and J 7 bases; nucleotides not matched to a gene: 9. For the CDR3, the DNA is TGCAGTGCGCAAGGACAGGCTTTTGAGCAGTACTTC. This gives the protein CSAQGQAFEQYF.

This chain links TRBV6-1 with TRBJ2-5, with D possibly TRBD2 on 6 matching bases. Germline CDR1 MNHNS, CDR2 SASEGT. V lost 6 bases and J 2 bases, leaving 7 bases between the germline ends. The CDR3 runs 12 residues. CDR3 bases: TGTGCCAGCAGGGGGAGGCAAGAGACCCAGTACTTC. Protein sequence: CASRGRQETQYF.

This clonotype showed up just a few times. The CDR3 loop is CATSRAGAISYEQYF. The CDR3 DNA follows: TGTGCCACCAGCCGTGCGGGCGCGATCTCCTACGAGCAGTACTTC. The chain employs TRBV15 and TRBJ2-7, with a weak D call TRBD2 (5 bases). The CDR3 runs to 15 residues. Trimming cost V 5 bases and J 0 bases, with 14 bases left between them. Per germline, CDR1 LNHNV and CDR2 YYDKDF (reference sequence).

The genes are TRBV19 and TRBJ1-5; 7 bases are a match to TRBD1. The CDR3 loop spans 15 amino acids. The V gene's germline CDR1 is LNHDA and CDR2 SQIVND (reference sequence). V lost 3 bases, J lost 6 bases, and 8 bases stayed unmatched. CDR3 in amino acids: CASSMVRGRGQPQHF. The CDR3 DNA follows: TGTGCCAGTAGTATGGTAAGGGGGCGAGGTCAGCCCCAGCATTTT.

This clonotype was counted only a few times. The chain carries TRBV20-1 and TRBJ1-5, with D hard to call. The V end lost 0 bases, the J end lost 3 bases, and 12 bases lay between the germline ends. Germline CDR1 is DFQATT and CDR2 is SNEGSKA (reference sequence). The CDR3 is 15 residues long. The CDR3 region has the DNA TGCAGTGCTAGAGATGCTGCGACCGTCAATCAGCCCCAGCATTTT. Translation: CSARDAATVNQPQHF.

This clonotype has just a few counts. The gene calls are TRBV7-2 and TRBJ2-3; D unclear. The CDR3 sequence is 13 residues long. The germline V and J ends were trimmed by 5 bases and 2 bases, with 8 bases remaining between them. The V gene's germline CDR1 is SGHTA and CDR2 FQGNSA. The CDR3 here is CASSLSSTDTQYF. The DNA for the CDR3 is TGTGCCAGCAGCCTCAGCTCCACAGATACGCAGTATTTT.

This clonotype came up a few times. CDR3 nucleotide sequence: TGTGCCAGCAGCCCCGGGAGGGCGAAGTACAATGAGCAGTTCTTC. Translating gives CASSPGRAKYNEQFF. The gene calls are TRBV7-9 and TRBJ2-1, with TRBD2 matching over 8 bases. The germline V gene has CDR1 SEHNR and CDR2 FQNEAQ (reference sequence). V gave up 5 bases and J gave up 4 bases; unmatched junction bases: 7. This CDR3 has 15 amino acids.

This clonotype was found a few times. The chain combines TRBV11-3 with TRBJ2-1; tentatively, D is TRBD2 (6 bases). V lost 5 bases and J 10 bases, leaving 9 bases between the germline ends. This CDR3 region has 11 residues. CDR1 is SGHNT, CDR2 YENEEA, per germline. CDR3 in DNA: TGTGCCAGCAGCCAGGACTACGAGCAGTTCTTC. Translating gives CASSQDYEQFF.

This clonotype was seen only once. The V gene is TRBV6-1, the J gene TRBJ2-7; D remains unclear. Germline assignment: CDR1 MNHNS and CDR2 SASEGT. CDR3 length: 10 residues. Deletions cut 10 bases from V and 5 bases from J, with 9 bases between. The CDR3 DNA follows: TGTGCCATCACCACGCACGAGCAGTACTTC. It specifies CAITTHEQYF.

This clonotype was detected only a few times. The CDR3 loop is CASSLKETQYF. CDR3 sequence (DNA): TGTGCCAGCAGCCTTAAAGAGACCCAGTACTTC. This sequence joins TRBV7-8 and TRBJ2-5; no definite D call. Between the trimmed V and J ends, which lost 5 bases and 3 bases, there was a span of 4 bases. The germline V gene encodes CDR1 SGHVS and CDR2 FQNEAQ. The CDR3 length is 11 residues.

This clonotype was observed a few times. The chain carries TRBV12-5 and TRBJ1-5; D remains unclear. This CDR3 has 14 residues. V was clipped by 5 bases and J by 3 bases, with 11 bases between them. Germline V gene sequence: CDR1 LGHNT, CDR2 FRNRAP. CDR3 sequence: CASGPDGYNQPQHF. The CDR3 coding sequence is TGTGCTAGTGGTCCGGACGGATACAATCAGCCCCAGCATTTT.

The V gene is TRBV7-9, the J gene TRBJ2-1; the match to TRBD2 covers 10 bases. Trimming removed 5 bases from V and 3 bases from J; junction bases left unmatched: 4. CDR3 size: 15 residues. Looked up from germline, CDR1 is SEHNR and CDR2 is FQNEAQ (reference sequence). CDR3 DNA: TGTGCCAGCAGCCAACTAGCGGGGAGCTACAATGAGCAGTTCTTC. Translating gives CASSQLAGSYNEQFF.

V is TRBV6-2 or TRBV6-3 and J is TRBJ1-5; maybe TRBD1 (5 bases). Trimming cost V 8 bases and J 5 bases, with 13 bases left between them. This CDR3 has 13 residues. The germline V gene encodes CDR1 MNHEY and CDR2 SVGEGT. The CDR3 sequence: CASRGRTYQPQHF. CDR3 nucleotide sequence: TGTGCCAGCCGGGGCAGAACTTATCAGCCCCAGCATTTT.

The rearrangement links TRBV7-9 to TRBJ2-7; 9 nucleotides match TRBD1. V lost 4 bases to trimming and J lost 9 bases; unmatched junction nucleotides: 13. This CDR3 has 15 residues. Germline assignment: CDR1 SEHNR and CDR2 FQNEAQ (reference sequence). The DNA for the CDR3 is TGTGCCAGCAGCTCAACCGGGACAGGGCAAACCCCGCAGTACTTC. Protein sequence: CASSSTGTGQTPQYF.

This clonotype was counted only a few times. The chain combines TRBV7-6 with TRBJ2-3; D might be TRBD2 (6 bases). In germline, CDR1 is SGHVS, CDR2 FNYEAQ. V lost 5 bases to trimming and J lost 4 bases, with 13 bases between them. The CDR3 is 14 residues long. The CDR3 DNA follows: TGTGCCAGCAGCCCATCGACTAGATCAGATACGCAGTATTTT. This sequence encodes CASSPSTRSDTQYF.